The entry below gives a single T cell receptor (beta chain) sequence along with its context. V gave up 5 bases and J gave up 7 bases; unmatched junction bases: 4. The CDR3 loop spans 12 amino acids. Germline CDR1 MNHEY, CDR2 SVGAGI. These data are taken from a study of OX40 agonist ivuxolimab in advanced cancers. Assay: immunoSEQ multiplex PCR; the TCRdb copy retains only in-frame clones and omits some. The sample lists under 90,000 clones, more than 80% occurring once. The source material was CD4+ or CD8+ T cells sorted from blood, sampled in a trial of the OX40 agonist ivuxolimab. The clonotype originates from an adult with an advanced solid tumor such as melanoma, head and neck, liver or kidney cancer. J is TRBJ1-2 and V is TRBV6-5; 7 bases are a match to TRBD1. The CDR3 loop reads CASSDRAFGYTF. CDR3 DNA sequence: TGTGCCAGCAGTGACAGGGCCTTTGGCTACACCTTC.